These 14 T cell receptor beta chains share one sample of origin, sequenced in a study of T cell responses to AZD1222 COVID-19 vaccine. The assay was immunoSEQ multiplex PCR, and TCRdb's table has in-frame clones only and misses some. There are roughly 150,000 clones in the sample; 90% to 95% occur only once, and less than 1.5% lies in the top ten. The sequencing here drew on peripheral blood, taken 28 days after the second AZD1222 dose. These receptors were obtained from an adult who received the AZD1222 COVID-19 vaccine.

This rearrangement joins TRBV24-1 to TRBJ1-1; TRBD1 agrees at 8 bases. Looked up from germline, CDR1 is KGHDR and CDR2 is SFDVKD. The CDR3 spans 13 residues. V was pared by 11 bases and J by 1 base, with 5 bases of the junction left unmatched. CDR3 in DNA: TGTGCCATCTCTGACAGGGGGAACACTGAAGCTTTCTTT. Encoded protein: CAISDRGNTEAFF.

V usage is TRBV19 and J usage is TRBJ1-1; D unresolved. Germline CDR1 reads LNHDA; CDR2 reads SQIVND (reference sequence). This CDR3 is built from 13 residues. The germline V and J ends were trimmed by 6 bases and 6 bases, with 14 bases remaining between them. CDR3 amino acids: CASRGRGVSEAFF. In DNA, the CDR3 is TGTGCCAGTAGGGGCAGAGGTGTCTCTGAAGCTTTCTTT. The full variable domain, with the rest looked up from reference TRBV19 and TRBJ1-1, is DGGITQSPKYLFRKEGQNVTLSCEQNLNHDAMYWYRQDPGQGLRLIYYSQIVNDFQKGDIAEGYSVSREKKESFPLTVTSAQKNPTAFYLCASRGRGVSEAFFGQGTRLTVV.

V is TRBV5-6 and J is TRBJ1-3, with D tentatively TRBD1 (5 bases). Germline loops: CDR1 SGHDT, CDR2 YYEEEE. CDR3 length: 19 residues. The V gene lost 4 bases and the J gene lost 3 bases, with 26 bases spanning the gap. The CDR3 region is CASSPGPGRILLYGNTIYF. The CDR3 nucleotides read TGTGCCAGCAGCCCGGGACCGGGGCGGATCCTTTTGTATGGAAACACCATATATTTT.

This chain joins TRBV5-8 and TRBJ1-3, with D perhaps matching TRBD1 (6 bases). Trimming removed 2 bases at V and 3 bases at J, with 9 bases between. CDR1 is SGHTS and CDR2 is YDEGEE in the germline V gene. The CDR3 is 14 residues long. CDR3 in DNA: TGTGCCAGCAGCTTCGGGGACATTGGAAACACCATATATTTT. This gives the protein CASSFGDIGNTIYF.

The gene calls are TRBV5-1 and TRBJ2-5; the match to TRBD2 covers 10 bases. Trimming cost V 0 bases and J 5 bases; bases outside gene matches: 10. Germline values: CDR1 SGHRS, CDR2 YFSETQ. The CDR3 is 17 amino acids. The CDR3 DNA reads TGCGCCAGCAGCTTGGGCCTAGCGGGAGCCTCCGGGGAGACCCAGTACTTC. Translation gives CASSLGLAGASGETQYF.

This clone was seen more than once but under ten times. The chain is built from TRBV5-3 and TRBJ1-5; 11 bases fit TRBD1. TRBV5-3 is designated an ORF whose function remains uncertain. The CDR3 totals 18 residues. The junction had 11 bases not matched to a gene; V was cut back by 4 bases and J by 2 bases. The CDR3 DNA is TGTGCCAGAAGCCCAGACGGACAGGGGGCCAGAGGCAATCAGCCCCAGCATTTT. Encoded protein: CARSPDGQGARGNQPQHF.

The V call is TRBV19, the J call TRBJ1-2, with D possibly matching TRBD1 (5 bases). Germline lookup yields CDR1 LNHDA and CDR2 SQIVND (reference sequence). The CDR3 loop spans 15 amino acids. V was shortened by 3 bases and J by 0 bases, with 11 bases between the two germline ends. CDR3 DNA: TGTGCCAGTAGTATTACACAGGAGCCTAACTATGGCTACACCTTC. It encodes CASSITQEPNYGYTF.

The chain employs TRBV5-4 and TRBJ1-2; TRBD1 is a possible D gene (5 bases). CDR1 is SGHNT and CDR2 is YYREEE in the germline V gene (reference sequence). Deletions cut 0 bases from V and 7 bases from J, with 13 bases between. The CDR3 has 14 amino acids. The CDR3 coding sequence is TGTGCCAGCAGCTTGGCCATCGGGGCGGCTGGCTACACCTTC. Its protein product is CASSLAIGAAGYTF. Complete variable domain (other parts from reference TRBV5-4 and TRBJ1-2): ETGVTQSPTHLIKTRGQQVTLRCSSQSGHNTVSWYQQALGQGPQFIFQYYREEENGRGNFPPRFSGLQFPNYSSELNVNALELDDSALYLCASSLAIGAAGYTFGSGTRLTVV.

This clone has only one observation. The chain couples TRBV2 to TRBJ2-7; D is possibly TRBD1 or TRBD2 (6 bases each). Germline V CDR1 and CDR2: SNHLY, FYNNEI. Trimming removed 10 bases at V and 6 bases at J, with 19 bases between. This CDR3 is built from 13 residues. The CDR3 DNA reads TGTGCCACCAACTGGGGGGCGGTTGGCGAGCAGTACTTC. Translated: CATNWGAVGEQYF.

The V gene is TRBV11-2, the J gene TRBJ1-1, with D possibly being TRBD1 (6 bases). The CDR3 is 12 residues long. Germline loops: CDR1 SGHAT, CDR2 FQNNGV. Trimming took 1 base from V and 12 from J, leaving 12 bases between them. The CDR3 DNA follows: TGTGCCAGCAGCTTAGTGGGGGGCGTAACTTTCTTT. It yields the protein CASSLVGGVTFF.

This chain connects TRBV7-2 to TRBJ2-6; 8 bases match TRBD2. The V gene's germline CDR1 is SGHTA and CDR2 FQGNSA. The CDR3 contains 18 residues. Trimming removed 1 base from V and 0 bases from J; junction bases left unmatched: 5. CDR3: CASSLVGSGASGANVLTF. Here the CDR3 DNA reads TGTGCCAGCAGCTTAGTAGGTAGCGGGGCCTCTGGGGCCAACGTCCTGACTTTC. The full variable domain, in which reference TRBV7-2 and TRBJ2-6 provide the parts outside the CDR3, is GAGVSQSPSNKVTEKGKDVELRCDPISGHTALYWYRQSLGQGLEFLIYFQGNSAPDKSGLPSDRFSAERTGGSVSTLTIQRTQQEDSAVYLCASSLVGSGASGANVLTFGAGSRLTVL.

This clone was recorded at least ten times. V is TRBV11-2 and J is TRBJ2-7; D call uncertain. The CDR3 spans 12 residues. The V gene's germline CDR1 is SGHAT and CDR2 FQNNGV. Trimming took off 5 bases at V and 3 bases at J, with 8 bases between the two ends. This CDR3 reads CASSPTGYEQYF. The CDR3 bases are TGTGCCAGCAGCCCAACGGGCTACGAGCAGTACTTC.

The chain couples TRBV2 to TRBJ1-3, with D hard to call. Germline values: CDR1 SNHLY, CDR2 FYNNEI. Trimming removed 0 bases from V and 0 bases from J, with 6 bases in between. The CDR3 has 15 amino acids. The CDR3 sequence is CASSEAGSSGNTIYF. CDR3 nucleotides: TGTGCCAGCAGTGAAGCTGGCAGCTCTGGAAACACCATATATTTT.

The chain recombines TRBV30 with TRBJ2-7; possibly TRBD1 for D (5 bases). The CDR3 sequence is 14 residues long. Germline CDR1 and CDR2: GTSNPN and SVGIG (reference sequence). The V gene lost 4 bases and the J gene lost 0 bases, with 13 bases spanning the gap. CDR3 protein: CAWNQQVASYEQYF. CDR3 sequence (DNA): TGTGCCTGGAACCAACAGGTAGCCTCCTACGAGCAGTACTTC.